The 22 T cell receptor beta chains in this list originate from one sample, sequenced in a study of post-analysis software for immune sequencing data. These receptors' targets are unknown. Study-wide points: Controls had lower frequencies than patients of about five TRBV segments, which included TRBV5-6, TRBV5-1 and TRBV20-1.

The TCR beta cDNA libraries contained unique molecular identifiers. TCRdb reprocessed the PCR reads via MiXCR and lists one record per CDR3 protein. The sample has roughly 410,000 distinct CDR3 sequences; less than 35% are singletons. Sample: blood. Receptors were obtained from a girl aged 5-17 years with multiple sclerosis.

The sample holds a few counts of this clonotype. The chain combines TRBV6-5 with TRBJ2-1; TRBD2 agrees at 14 bases. The ends lost 6 bases at V and 8 bases at J; junction bases unmatched: 9. CDR3 length equals 16 residues. Germline CDR1 MNHEY, CDR2 SVGAGI. The CDR3 DNA reads as TGTGCCAGCAGCTCGACTAGCGGGGGGGCATGGGATGAGCAGTTCTTC. It translates to CASSSTSGGAWDEQFF.

The rearrangement links TRBV27 to TRBJ1-2; a possible D gene is TRBD1 (6 bases). The CDR3 consists of 13 residues. V lost 0 bases, J lost 4 bases, and 6 bases lay in between. CDR1 is MNHEY, CDR2 SMNVEV, per germline (reference sequence). CDR3 in amino acids: CASSLSTGYGYTF. The CDR3 nucleotides read TGTGCCAGCAGTTTATCGACAGGCTATGGCTACACCTTC.

This clonotype showed up just a few times. The rearrangement joins TRBV27 to TRBJ1-1; TRBD1 matches 7 bases. Per germline, CDR1 MNHEY and CDR2 SMNVEV (reference sequence). The CDR3 loop spans 17 amino acids. The V and J ends lost 5 bases and 4 bases, in that order; junction bases with no gene match: 16. The CDR3 nucleotides read TGTGCCAGCAGTCCCCGGATAGAGGCAGGGGGGTCCACTGAAGCTTTCTTT. Translated, it gives CASSPRIEAGGSTEAFF.

This clonotype appeared a few times. The chain couples TRBV6-1 to TRBJ2-4; D is tentatively TRBD1 or TRBD2 (5 bases each). This CDR3 has 14 amino acids. Germline V CDR1 and CDR2: MNHNS, SASEGT. Between the trimmed V and J ends, which lost 6 bases and 7 bases, there was a span of 16 bases. Here the CDR3 DNA reads TGTGCCAGCAGCGCATGGGACGCCGCGAACATTCAGTACTTC. This codes for CASSAWDAANIQYF.

The chain has TRBV21-1 and TRBJ1-5; the tabulated D call, TRBD1, remains unverified against the DNA. TRBV21-1 is described as a pseudogene. The CDR3 consists of 15 residues. The CDR3 DNA reads TGTGCCAGCATATTCTACCGGGACAGCAATCAGCCCCAGCATTTT. It yields the protein CASIFYRDSNQPQHF.

This clonotype was seen more than once but under ten times. The chain employs TRBV4-2 and TRBJ2-7, with D tentatively TRBD2 (6 bases). Germline values: CDR1 LGHNA, CDR2 YNFKEQ. CDR3 length: 16 amino acids. V was cut by 0 bases and J by 2 bases, with 14 bases left in between. The CDR3 sequence: CASSQELTRGAYEQYF. The CDR3 DNA reads as TGTGCCAGCAGCCAAGAACTGACTAGAGGGGCCTACGAGCAGTACTTC.

The V call is TRBV7-2, the J call TRBJ2-3, with TRBD2 as a possible D gene (7 bases). CDR1 SGHTA and CDR2 FQGNSA come from the germline V gene. The length of the CDR3 is 15 residues. Trimming stripped 6 bases from V and 1 base from J, with 14 bases between. CDR3 region: CASRPGGGGTDTQYF. CDR3 DNA: TGTGCCAGCAGACCGGGCGGGGGCGGCACAGATACGCAGTATTTT.

This clonotype was counted between two and nine times. The gene calls are TRBV20-1 and TRBJ2-3; no clear D. V was pared by 1 base and J by 2 bases, with 10 bases between. The CDR3 is 14 amino acids. CDR1 and CDR2 (germline): DFQATT, SNEGSKA (reference sequence). Here the CDR3 reads CSARVGSFTDTQYF. CDR3 bases: TGCAGTGCTAGAGTCGGGTCTTTCACAGATACGCAGTATTTT.

The V gene is TRBV7-9, the J gene TRBJ1-1; D remains unclear. The germline gives CDR1 SEHNR, CDR2 FQNEAQ (reference sequence). V was cut by 4 bases and J by 1 base, with 10 bases left in between. CDR3 length: 14 residues. The CDR3 DNA reads as TGTGCCAGCAGCTCGACCGGAGAGAACACTGAAGCTTTCTTT. This encodes CASSSTGENTEAFF.

This clonotype was counted once. The chain couples TRBV3-1 to TRBJ1-2; tentatively, D is TRBD1 (5 bases). The V end lost 1 base, the J end lost 4 bases, and 22 bases lay between the germline ends. There are 18 residues in the CDR3. Germline V gene lookup returns CDR1 LGHDT and CDR2 YNNKEL (reference sequence). In DNA form, the CDR3 reads TGTGCCAGCAGCCAAGCAAGAAGCTCAGGGAGCCCCCTCTATGGCTACACCTTC. Translated: CASSQARSSGSPLYGYTF.

In regard to this clonotype: A much larger clone differs from this one at a single base, so this may be a read error. J is TRBJ1-2 and V is TRBV5-1, with 9 bases aligning to TRBD1. The germline gives CDR1 SGHRS, CDR2 YFSETQ. V lost 5 bases to trimming and J lost 7 bases; unmatched junction nucleotides: 15. The CDR3 contains 16 residues. The CDR3 here is CASSRDREPTGGGYTF. The CDR3 DNA reads TGCGCCAGCAGTCGGGACAGGGAGCCCACGGGGGGTGGCTACACCTTC.

The V call is TRBV12-3 or TRBV12-4, the J call TRBJ1-3, with 8 nucleotides matching TRBD1. This CDR3 comprises 14 residues. The V gene end was trimmed by 10 bases and the J gene end by 3 bases; junction bases not matched to a gene: 8. The chain's CDR3 is CATVQGAIGNTIYF. CDR3 sequence (DNA): TGTGCCACCGTCCAGGGGGCTATTGGAAACACCATATATTTT.

CDR3 in DNA: TGTGCCAGCAGCCACCCCGGCGGGGAGCAGTACTTC. Its protein product is CASSHPGGEQYF. The rearrangement joins TRBV3-1 to TRBJ2-5; TRBD2 might be the D (6 bases). The germline CDR1 and CDR2 sequences are LGHDT and YNNKEL (reference sequence). With 3 bases removed from V and 11 bases from J, the gap between germline ends came to 13 bases. The CDR3 runs to 12 residues.

The chain links TRBV6-5 to TRBJ2-7, with 9 bases identical to TRBD1. After removal of 2 bases from V and 2 bases from J, the junction contained 1 base not matched to a gene. CDR1 and CDR2 (germline): MNHEY, SVGAGI. The CDR3 consists of 14 residues. The CDR3 region is CASSYGDRAYEQYF. As DNA, the CDR3 is TGTGCCAGCAGTTACGGGGACAGGGCCTACGAGCAGTACTTC.

In the case of this clonotype: A much larger clone differs by one base, so this may be a read error. This chain joins TRBV28 and TRBJ1-2; D is possibly TRBD1 (6 bases). Germline V gene sequence: CDR1 MDHEN, CDR2 SYDVKM. The CDR3 runs to 18 residues. CDR3 coding DNA: TGTGCCAGCGGTTTTGGGACAAAGGGACTGAGAACTAACTATGGCTACACCTTC. Protein product: CASGFGTKGLRTNYGYTF.

The sample holds a few counts of this clonotype. The chain has TRBV28 and TRBJ2-7; possibly TRBD2 for D (6 bases). Between the trimmed V and J ends, which lost 3 bases and 7 bases, there was a span of 13 bases. The V gene's germline CDR1 is MDHEN and CDR2 SYDVKM. The CDR3 has 13 amino acids. The CDR3 sequence: CASSLGLLLEQYF. DNA for the CDR3: TGTGCCAGCAGTTTGGGACTCCTACTAGAGCAGTACTTC.

This clonotype occurred a few times. V usage is TRBV24-1 and J usage is TRBJ2-7; TRBD2 is a possible D gene (5 bases). V was cut by 3 bases and J by 2 bases, with 7 bases left in between. CDR1 and CDR2 (germline): KGHDR, SFDVKD. The CDR3 has 13 amino acids. The CDR3 bases are TGTGCCACCAGTGATCCCGGGACCTACGAGCAGTACTTC. Amino acids: CATSDPGTYEQYF.

This clonotype has just a few counts. The chain combines TRBV7-2 with TRBJ2-7; perhaps TRBD2 as D (5 bases). The CDR3 is 15 amino acids. Germline V gives CDR1 SGHTA, CDR2 FQGNSA. V was trimmed by 4 bases and J by 1 base, leaving 14 bases between them. The DNA for the CDR3 is TGTGCCAGCAGCTACGAGGGCCACCCATCCTACGAGCAGTACTTC. Protein product: CASSYEGHPSYEQYF.

This chain joins TRBV6-2 or TRBV6-3 and TRBJ1-2, with D possibly matching TRBD1 (6 bases). From germline, CDR1 is MNHEY and CDR2 SVGEGT. This CDR3 has 14 residues. V was trimmed by 0 bases and J by 7 bases, leaving 12 bases between them. CDR3 bases: TGTGCCAGCAGTTACTCTGGCAGGGGCAGTGGCTACACCTTC. As protein: CASSYSGRGSGYTF.

This clonotype was found a few times. This chain links TRBV12-3 or TRBV12-4 with TRBJ2-4; D not certain. With 4 bases removed from V and 0 bases from J, the gap between germline ends came to 16 bases. CDR3 length: 17 amino acids. This CDR3 is CASSSLWGPLAKNIQYF. For the CDR3, the DNA is TGTGCCAGCAGTTCTCTTTGGGGTCCCCTAGCCAAAAACATTCAGTACTTC.

This clonotype was counted between two and nine times. This chain joins TRBV13 and TRBJ2-7; no firm D call. The germline CDR1 and CDR2 sequences are PRHDT and FYEKMQ (reference sequence). The V gene lost 3 bases and the J gene lost 6 bases, with 12 bases spanning the gap. CDR3 length: 13 amino acids. CDR3: CASSLLAGREQYF. As DNA, the CDR3 is TGTGCCAGCAGCTTGTTAGCCGGCCGCGAGCAGTACTTC.

This chain uses TRBV5-6 with TRBJ2-7; 9 bases line up with TRBD1. Germline CDR1 SGHDT, CDR2 YYEEEE. The CDR3 runs 14 residues. V lost 6 bases to trimming and J lost 6 bases; unmatched junction nucleotides: 10. The CDR3 region is CASNVQGALSEQYF. The DNA for the CDR3 is TGTGCCAGCAACGTACAGGGGGCGCTGAGCGAGCAGTACTTC.